A selection of T cell receptor beta chains follows, all from one sample in a study of cytomegalovirus exposure and HLA in healthy donors. Generated by immunoSEQ multiplex PCR, the TCRdb table keeps only in-frame clones and is missing some. The sample carries roughly 170,000 clones, 75% to 90% recorded once. Sequencing was carried out using PBMCs. These receptors all stem from a man aged 50-60 years in good health and CMV-seronegative. CDR3s leave out the opening cysteine and the closing phenylalanine or tryptophan. The order of the fields is clone size, J gene, V gene, CDR3 protein. Size values are once, few and many counts, or a class for expanded clones, and some rows have none.

.	TRBJ2-5	TRBV6-5	ASSYGGGSVQETQY
.	TRBJ2-5	TRBV6-6	ASRGLAGGPIETQY
.	TRBJ1-6	TRBV28	ASSLQKNSPLH
.	TRBJ2-7	TRBV29-1	SVEGGPLYEQY
.	TRBJ1-5	TRBV6-5	ASSLERGGQPQH
.	TRBJ1-2	TRBV7-3	ASSLTHRDSAYGYT
.	TRBJ2-1	TRBV7-9	ASSHSRQVRTYNEQF
.	TRBJ2-7	TRBV27	ASRRTGYYEQY
.	TRBJ2-7	TRBV11-2	ASSFRLDPYEQY
.	TRBJ2-7	TRBV11-2	ASSFPRRAVYEQY
.	TRBJ2-2	TRBV7-9	ASSPWRGRDTGELF
.	TRBJ2-2	TRBV2	ASSEGRLAGETGELF
.	TRBJ1-1	TRBV7-2	ASSLVSGGGTEAF
.	TRBJ1-6	TRBV6-5	ASSWGHRGNSPLH
.	TRBJ2-1	TRBV5-1	ASSLGPSGNEQF
.	TRBJ2-3	TRBV4-2	ASSQKVLAGSSTDTQY
once	TRBJ2-1	TRBV29-1	SVEGLAGNNEQF
.	TRBJ1-4	TRBV6-5	ASSSVQGWGKLF
.	TRBJ2-3	TRBV7-3	ASSLGLTSGRTDTQY
.	TRBJ1-4	TRBV28	ASRLRQVGGPNEKLF
.	TRBJ1-2	TRBV5-4	ASSFPGLGGYT
.	TRBJ2-3	TRBV4-2	ASSQDLPLAADTQY
.	TRBJ1-4	TRBV5-5	ASSLRTGARIEKLF
.	TRBJ1-1	TRBV9	ASSPPPRGTEAF
.	TRBJ1-3	TRBV7-9	ASSPAALRGNTIY
.	TRBJ2-2	TRBV18	ASSPLGSGNTGELF
.	TRBJ2-3	TRBV7-2	ASSPRLAAGGTDTQY
.	TRBJ2-2	TRBV5-1	ASSLAGLNTGELF
.	TRBJ2-1	TRBV9	ASSATLTRSEQF
.	TRBJ1-4	TRBV30	AWTGGADEKLF
.	TRBJ2-2	TRBV5-1	ASSSLPNTGELF
.	TRBJ2-1	TRBV5-6	ASSPVLKLTHEQF
.	TRBJ1-3	TRBV5-1	ASSFDRGLSTIY
few	TRBJ1-3	TRBV6-5	ASSGTGKNGNTIY
.	TRBJ1-4	TRBV7-9	ASSLEGVLNEKLF
.	.	TRBV28	ASSSGGQPYEQY
.	TRBJ1-6	TRBV7-2	ASRNGTYNSPLH
.	TRBJ2-1	TRBV4-2	ASSQGLATLDNEQF
.	TRBJ2-1	TRBV9	ASSPLSAGGGTDEQF
.	TRBJ1-1	TRBV6-5	ASSYSRRLTTEAF
.	TRBJ2-7	TRBV2	ASSGLAGLYEQY
.	TRBJ1-1	TRBV15	ATSRKGQMNTEAF
.	TRBJ2-7	TRBV10-3	AISRVTYEQY
few	TRBJ2-1	TRBV2	ASSRGDNEQF
once	TRBJ2-4	TRBV18	ASSPVPGLAGGPDIQY
.	TRBJ2-2	TRBV6-6	ASSYEGSGELF
.	TRBJ2-5	TRBV7-2	ASSLSGPRETQY
.	TRBJ2-1	TRBV6-5	ASSYSRMDRGEQF
.	TRBJ2-5	TRBV11-2	ASSTHSAGAQETQY
.	TRBJ1-5	TRBV6-6	ASSYPEEGGQPQH
.	TRBJ1-1	TRBV6-5	ASSYSRGLNTEAF
few	TRBJ2-7	TRBV7-9	SSSLARSGSVYEQY